Listed below are T cell receptor beta chains from one sample, sequenced in a study of human thymus T cells. Sequencing used immunoSEQ multiplex PCR; TCRdb keeps in-frame clones, though not all of them. The sample holds 120,000 or so clones; more than 90% are singletons and the top ten take 0.024%. The sequencing sample was made of thymus tissue. Receptors originate from a boy under two years old with a congenital heart defect but otherwise immunologically healthy. CDR3s include the opening cysteine and the closing phenylalanine or tryptophan. The D gene is left open where the match is weak. The size of a clone is reported for some rows only, either as once, few or many, or as a class for expanded clones.

CASQGTEGPDTQYF TGTGCCAGCCAAGGGACAGAGGGACCAGATACGCAGTATTTT TRBD1 NA TRBJ2-3 TRBV4-2
CASSLYREYQPQHF TGTGCCAGCAGCCTTTACAGGGAGTATCAGCCCCAGCATTTT NA NA TRBJ1-5 TRBV4-2
CASSVSGGGGETQYF TGCGCCAGCAGCGTCTCGGGGGGCGGTGGAGAGACCCAGTACTTC NA NA TRBJ2-5 TRBV5-1
CASSQTGGPNEQYF TGTGCCAGCTCACAAACAGGGGGCCCCAACGAGCAGTACTTC TRBD1 NA TRBJ2-7 TRBV18
CASSDRDRGLGTEAFF TGTGCCAGTAGCGACCGGGACAGGGGGCTCGGCACTGAAGCTTTCTTT TRBD1 NA TRBJ1-1 TRBV11-3
CARSHPGGHRGYTF TGTGCCAGAAGCCATCCAGGGGGACATAGAGGCTACACCTTC TRBD1 NA TRBJ1-2 TRBV5-3
CASSLATSPQETQYF TGTGCCAGCAGCTTGGCGACTAGCCCACAAGAGACCCAGTACTTC TRBD2 NA TRBJ2-5 TRBV5-6
CASSQKKGNTGELFF TGCGCCAGCAGCCAAAAAAAGGGGAACACCGGGGAGCTGTTTTTT NA NA TRBJ2-2 TRBV4-1
CSVVKGPRGYGYTF TGCAGCGTTGTAAAGGGTCCTAGGGGGTATGGCTACACCTTC NA NA TRBJ1-2 TRBV29-1
CASSEAEGGIYGYTF TGTGCCAGCAGTGAAGCGGAGGGGGGGATTTATGGCTACACCTTC NA NA TRBJ1-2 TRBV6-1
CASSPNSATSGTDTQYF TGTGCCAGCTCACCCAATAGCGCTACTAGCGGCACAGATACGCAGTATTTT TRBD2 NA TRBJ2-3 TRBV18
CASRPTGKDSPREYNTF TGTGCCAGTAGGCCGACAGGCAAGGACTCACCCAGGGAGTATAACACCTTC NA NA TRBJ1-2 TRBV19
CASSQDWAPGGGNQPQHF TGCGCCAGCAGCCAAGATTGGGCCCCGGGAGGAGGCAATCAGCCCCAGCATTTT NA NA TRBJ1-5 TRBV4-1
CASSVGGGWAVHQETQYF TGTGCCAGCAGCGTAGGTGGAGGTTGGGCGGTTCATCAAGAGACCCAGTACTTC NA NA TRBJ2-5 TRBV9
CSALDTDPAFF TGCAGTGCTTTGGACACCGACCCCGCTTTCTTT NA few TRBJ1-1 TRBV20-1
CASSPPHPPTDTQYF TGTGCCAGCAGCCCACCTCATCCTCCCACAGATACGCAGTATTTT NA NA TRBJ2-3 TRBV7-9
CASSPGTGDNQPQHF TGTGCCAGCAGTCCCGGGACAGGGGATAATCAGCCCCAGCATTTT TRBD1 NA TRBJ1-5 TRBV6-6
CASSFEGSQGTQYF TGCGCCAGCAGCTTCGAGGGATCCCAAGGGACCCAGTACTTC NA NA TRBJ2-5 TRBV5-1
CASSYSKLYEQFF TGTGCCAGCAGTTACTCGAAACTCTATGAGCAGTTCTTC NA NA TRBJ2-1 TRBV6-5
CASSFPGTKYNEQFF TGTGCCAGCAGTTTCCCCGGGACGAAATACAATGAGCAGTTCTTC NA NA TRBJ2-1 TRBV25-1
CASSLARTGYNSPLHF TGCGCCAGCAGCTTGGCCCGGACGGGTTATAATTCACCCCTCCACTTT NA NA TRBJ1-6 TRBV5-1
CAWNRAWGETQYF TGTGCCTGGAACCGGGCCTGGGGAGAGACCCAGTACTTC NA NA TRBJ2-5 TRBV30
CASSLDRVKRDTIYF TGCGCCAGCAGCCTAGACAGGGTAAAGCGGGACACCATATATTTT TRBD1 NA TRBJ1-3 TRBV4-1
CASSYPGGTADGYTF TGTGCCAGCAGTTACCCGGGCGGGACAGCAGATGGCTACACCTTC TRBD1 NA TRBJ1-2 TRBV6-7
CASNRRGITDTQYF TGTGCCAGCAACCGGAGGGGCATCACAGATACGCAGTATTTT NA NA TRBJ2-3 TRBV19
CASSVKPETQYF TGTGCCAGCAGCGTGAAGCCCGAGACCCAGTACTTC NA NA TRBJ2-5 TRBV6-1
CASSELTVLTGELFF TGTGCCAGCAGTGAATTGACAGTCCTCACCGGGGAGCTGTTTTTT NA NA TRBJ2-2 TRBV6-1
CASSRGQPLNTEAFF TGTGCCAGTAGTAGGGGGCAGCCCCTGAACACTGAAGCTTTCTTT NA few TRBJ1-1 TRBV19
CATGTSNYGYTF TGTGCCACAGGGACAAGCAACTATGGCTACACCTTC NA NA TRBJ1-2 TRBV10-3
CASGTQGGVQYGYTF TGCGCCAGCGGGACTCAGGGCGGTGTACAATATGGCTACACCTTC NA NA TRBJ1-2 TRBV5-1
CASSLVRLGSGSSYEQYF TGTGCCAGCAGCTTAGTACGGTTAGGGAGCGGGAGCTCCTACGAGCAGTACTTC TRBD2 once TRBJ2-7 TRBV7-9
CSASRREEQYF TGCAGTGCTAGCCGCCGGGAGGAGCAGTACTTC NA NA TRBJ2-7 TRBV20-1
CASSLGTSGGDFVEDTQYF TGTGCCAGCAGCTTAGGTACTAGCGGGGGGGATTTTGTTGAAGATACGCAGTATTTT TRBD2 NA TRBJ2-3 TRBV11-3
CASSIGTGDRMNTEAFF TGTGCCAGCAGCATAGGGACAGGGGATCGCATGAACACTGAAGCTTTCTTT TRBD1 NA TRBJ1-1 TRBV5-4
CASTQSSVGTGEEQYF TGTGCCAGTACCCAATCGTCAGTCGGGACAGGAGAGGAGCAGTACTTC TRBD1 NA TRBJ2-7 TRBV19
CASSQEEGTGNSYNSPLHF TGTGCCAGCAGCCAAGAAGAGGGGACGGGGAACTCCTATAATTCACCCCTCCACTTT NA NA TRBJ1-6 TRBV4-2
CASSSVDSPTDTQYF TGTGCCAGCAGCTCCGTCGACTCCCCCACAGATACGCAGTATTTT NA once TRBJ2-3 TRBV7-2
CASSFLSGRLGGNQPQHF TGTGCCAGCAGTTTTTTGTCCGGCAGGTTAGGGGGCAATCAGCCCCAGCATTTT NA NA TRBJ1-5 TRBV27
CASSLRYGSNTEAFF TGTGCCAGCAGCTTAAGGTACGGCTCTAACACTGAAGCTTTCTTT NA NA TRBJ1-1 TRBV7-6
CASSWQNRVPIRLFF TGCGCCAGCAGCTGGCAGAATCGGGTGCCTATAAGGCTGTTTTTT NA once TRBJ2-2 TRBV5-1
CASSLYAQGTNEKLFF TGTGCCAGCAGTCTCTACGCTCAGGGGACTAATGAAAAACTGTTTTTT NA once TRBJ1-4 TRBV27
CASSSGTSTYMNTEAFF TGTGCCAGCAGTTCCGGGACAAGTACTTATATGAACACTGAAGCTTTCTTT NA once TRBJ1-1 TRBV28
CASSAPTEVGETQYF TGTGCCAGCAGTGCCCCGACCGAAGTGGGAGAGACCCAGTACTTC NA NA TRBJ2-5 TRBV2
CASTWNRGHEQYF TGTGCCAGCACGTGGAACAGGGGGCACGAGCAGTACTTC TRBD1 once TRBJ2-7 TRBV28
CASTPGGSAEETQYF TGTGCCAGCACCCCGGGGGGCAGTGCGGAGGAGACCCAGTACTTC NA NA TRBJ2-5 TRBV9
CASSLGGGLGETQYF TGTGCCAGCAGTTTGGGCGGGGGGCTGGGGGAGACCCAGTACTTC TRBD2 NA TRBJ2-5 TRBV27
CASRTGTYGYTF TGTGCCAGCAGAACCGGGACCTATGGCTACACCTTC NA NA TRBJ1-2 TRBV6-6
CASSLPPTESFGYTF TGTGCCAGCAGCTTACCGCCCACAGAGTCATTTGGCTACACCTTC NA NA TRBJ1-2 TRBV7-9
CASIGGGWVGQFF TGTGCCAGCATAGGGGGGGGCTGGGTCGGGCAGTTCTTC NA NA TRBJ2-1 TRBV25-1
CASSYPNSEGQPQHF TGTGCCAGCAGTTACCCCAACTCGGAGGGTCAGCCCCAGCATTTT NA NA TRBJ1-5 TRBV6-6
CASSRHGVYGYTF TGTGCCAGCAGCCGACATGGCGTCTATGGCTACACCTTC NA NA TRBJ1-2 TRBV7-9
CASSSTGALDTGELFF TGTGCCAGCAGCTCGACCGGGGCCCTGGACACCGGGGAGCTGTTTTTT NA NA TRBJ2-2 TRBV7-9
CASRTLPPTEAFF TGTGCCAGCCGCACCTTACCCCCCACTGAAGCTTTCTTT NA NA TRBJ1-1 TRBV19